A selection of T cell receptor beta chains follows, all from one sample in a study of T cell changes during pregnancy in multiple sclerosis. The repertoire was sequenced with immunoSEQ multiplex PCR; TCRdb's copy has only in-frame clones and lacks some. The table shows about 41,000 clones, with 90% to 95% occurring only once. The sample in question was CD8+ T cells from peripheral blood mononuclear cells, obtained in the third trimester of pregnancy. All receptors derive from a female donor with multiple sclerosis, enrolled in a pregnancy study. Each CDR3 is given with its conserved first and last residue. Each record gives: J gene, clone size, D gene, V gene, CDR3 protein, CDR3 DNA. A D gene is named only where the DNA matches it firmly. The size of a clone is reported for some rows only, either as once, few or many, or as a class for expanded clones.

J: TRBJ2-5; size: -; D: TRBD1; V: TRBV27; CDR3: CASSLRTGIQETQYF; DNA: TGTGCCAGCAGTTTGAGGACAGGGATACAAGAGACCCAGTACTTC
J: TRBJ2-1; size: few; D: TRBD2; V: TRBV6-4; CDR3: CASSDSTSGYNEQFF; DNA: TGTGCCAGCAGTGATTCGACTAGCGGGTACAATGAGCAGTTCTTC
J: TRBJ2-4; size: -; D: TRBD1; V: TRBV28; CDR3: CASSLPDRVDMDIQYF; DNA: TGTGCCAGCAGTTTACCGGACAGGGTAGATATGGACATTCAGTACTTC
J: TRBJ2-3; size: once; D: TRBD2; V: TRBV9; CDR3: CASSVAEREGRDTQYF; DNA: TGTGCCAGCAGCGTAGCTGAGCGGGAGGGCAGAGATACGCAGTATTTT
J: TRBJ1-5; size: -; D: -; V: TRBV6-5; CDR3: CASSSSGGGQPQHF; DNA: TGTGCCAGCAGCTCGTCGGGGGGAGGGCAGCCCCAGCATTTT
J: TRBJ2-1; size: -; D: TRBD2; V: TRBV5-4; CDR3: CASSLRMGTSNGHEQFF; DNA: TGTGCCAGCAGCTTGAGAATGGGGACTAGTAATGGGCATGAGCAGTTCTTC
J: TRBJ2-3; size: once; D: TRBD2; V: TRBV15; CDR3: CATSRDPGGIADTQYF; DNA: TGTGCCACCAGCAGAGATCCGGGAGGGATAGCAGATACGCAGTATTTT
J: TRBJ2-3; size: -; D: TRBD2; V: TRBV11-1; CDR3: CASSLRRGLAGATDTQYF; DNA: TGTGCCAGCAGCTTAAGGAGGGGACTAGCGGGAGCGACAGATACGCAGTATTTT
J: TRBJ1-6; size: -; D: -; V: TRBV7-3; CDR3: CASSLLVNSPLHF; DNA: TGTGCCAGCAGCTTGTTAGTTAATTCACCCCTCCACTTT
J: TRBJ2-1; size: -; D: TRBD1; V: TRBV4-1; CDR3: CASSQDQGAYNEQFF; DNA: TGCGCCAGCAGCCAAGATCAGGGGGCCTACAATGAGCAGTTCTTC
J: TRBJ2-7; size: -; D: TRBD2; V: TRBV18; CDR3: CASSPGVAGDPAYEQYF; DNA: TGTGCCAGCTCACCGGGGGTAGCGGGGGACCCGGCCTACGAGCAGTACTTC
J: TRBJ2-3; size: -; D: TRBD2; V: TRBV12-5; CDR3: CASGAGLALDTQYF; DNA: TGTGCTAGTGGGGCGGGACTAGCGTTGGATACGCAGTATTTT
J: TRBJ2-7; size: -; D: -; V: TRBV13; CDR3: CASSPRESAYEQYF; DNA: TGTGCCAGCAGCCCAAGAGAAAGCGCCTACGAGCAGTACTTC
J: TRBJ2-1; size: -; D: TRBD2; V: TRBV9; CDR3: CASSLGGASSSYNEQFF; DNA: TGTGCCAGCAGTCTCGGGGGGGCTTCGAGCTCCTACAATGAGCAGTTCTTC
J: TRBJ2-1; size: -; D: TRBD1; V: TRBV30; CDR3: CAWSLSGQEQFF; DNA: TGTGCCTGGAGTCTCTCGGGACAGGAGCAGTTCTTC
J: TRBJ2-7; size: -; D: -; V: TRBV28; CDR3: CASSLRGYYQPYEQYF; DNA: TGTGCCAGCAGTTTAAGGGGGTACTACCAACCCTACGAGCAGTACTTC
J: TRBJ2-7; size: -; D: -; V: TRBV28; CDR3: CASSLGGSYEQYF; DNA: TGTGCCAGCAGTTTAGGAGGGTCCTACGAGCAGTACTTC
J: TRBJ1-2; size: -; D: -; V: TRBV2; CDR3: CASSREGVDYGYTF; DNA: TGTGCCAGCAGCCGGGAGGGAGTAGACTATGGCTACACCTTC
J: TRBJ2-5; size: once; D: -; V: TRBV5-6; CDR3: CASSPGHRMETQYF; DNA: TGTGCCAGCAGCCCGGGACACCGAATGGAGACCCAGTACTTC
J: TRBJ1-1; size: -; D: -; V: TRBV4-3; CDR3: CASSQDSYETAFF; DNA: TGCGCCAGCAGCCAAGATTCCTACGAAACGGCTTTCTTT
J: TRBJ1-4; size: -; D: TRBD1; V: TRBV9; CDR3: CASSVAGTANEKLFF; DNA: TGTGCCAGCAGCGTAGCTGGGACAGCTAATGAAAAACTGTTTTTT
J: TRBJ2-7; size: -; D: TRBD1; V: TRBV9; CDR3: CASSAGTGDYEQYF; DNA: TGTGCCAGCAGCGCCGGGACAGGGGACTACGAGCAGTACTTC
J: TRBJ2-2; size: -; D: -; V: TRBV15; CDR3: CATSRVAGELFF; DNA: TGTGCCACCAGCAGAGTAGCGGGGGAGCTGTTTTTT
J: TRBJ2-7; size: -; D: TRBD1; V: TRBV7-2; CDR3: CASSSPGQGLGEQYF; DNA: TGTGCCAGCAGCTCGCCGGGACAGGGTTTGGGCGAGCAGTACTTC
J: TRBJ2-7; size: -; D: TRBD2; V: TRBV7-9; CDR3: CASTESAGLADPYEQYF; DNA: TGTGCCAGCACCGAGTCGGCCGGGCTAGCGGACCCCTACGAGCAGTACTTC
J: TRBJ2-1; size: -; D: TRBD2; V: TRBV9; CDR3: CASSRTGTSGGNEQFF; DNA: TGTGCCAGCAGTCGTACCGGGACTAGCGGGGGCAATGAGCAGTTCTTC
J: TRBJ2-1; size: -; D: -; V: TRBV7-3; CDR3: CASSLLGGGPYNEQFF; DNA: TGTGCCAGCAGCCTCCTAGGGGGGGGTCCCTACAATGAGCAGTTCTTC
J: TRBJ2-1; size: -; D: -; V: TRBV5-4; CDR3: CASSEGQPNSYNEQFF; DNA: TGTGCCAGCAGCGAGGGACAACCCAACTCCTACAATGAGCAGTTCTTC
J: TRBJ1-1; size: -; D: -; V: TRBV27; CDR3: CASCLGRGTEAFF; DNA: TGTGCCAGCTGCCTGGGTCGCGGCACTGAAGCTTTCTTT
J: TRBJ2-3; size: -; D: TRBD1; V: TRBV27; CDR3: CASSLSTGTGTGGDTQYF; DNA: TGTGCCAGCAGTTTATCCACCGGGACAGGGACCGGGGGAGATACGCAGTATTTT
J: TRBJ2-2; size: -; D: TRBD2; V: TRBV9; CDR3: CASSPHSGGAGTGELFF; DNA: TGTGCCAGCAGCCCACATAGCGGGGGGGCCGGAACCGGGGAGCTGTTTTTT
J: TRBJ2-7; size: -; D: TRBD2; V: TRBV5-1; CDR3: CASRSTSGISYEQYF; DNA: TGCGCCAGCAGATCGACTAGCGGGATCTCCTACGAGCAGTACTTC
J: TRBJ1-1; size: -; D: TRBD1; V: TRBV7-3; CDR3: CASSAGTGDTEAFF; DNA: TGTGCCAGCAGCGCTGGGACAGGGGACACTGAAGCTTTCTTT
J: TRBJ2-2; size: -; D: TRBD2; V: TRBV6-5; CDR3: CASSYLRGGTGELFF; DNA: TGTGCCAGCAGTTATTTGCGGGGGGGCACCGGGGAGCTGTTTTTT
J: TRBJ2-2; size: -; D: -; V: TRBV29-1; CDR3: CSVNGGTGELFF; DNA: TGCAGCGTCAATGGGGGGACCGGGGAGCTGTTTTTT
J: TRBJ2-2; size: -; D: TRBD2; V: TRBV6-1; CDR3: CASSWTSGDTGELFF; DNA: TGTGCCAGCAGTTGGACTAGCGGGGATACCGGGGAGCTGTTTTTT
J: TRBJ2-3; size: once; D: TRBD2; V: TRBV9; CDR3: CASSANLAGDTDTQYF; DNA: TGTGCCAGCAGCGCCAATCTAGCGGGGGATACAGATACGCAGTATTTT
J: TRBJ1-1; size: -; D: -; V: TRBV6-5; CDR3: CASSFHYGGETEAFF; DNA: TGTGCCAGCAGTTTCCATTATGGGGGGGAGACTGAAGCTTTCTTT
J: TRBJ2-7; size: -; D: TRBD2; V: TRBV6-1; CDR3: CATGLAGVFEQYF; DNA: TGTGCCACCGGACTAGCGGGAGTTTTCGAGCAGTACTTC
J: TRBJ2-3; size: -; D: TRBD2; V: TRBV19; CDR3: CASSPQRTSGYSSTDTQYF; DNA: TGTGCCAGTAGTCCACAGCGGACTAGCGGCTACTCTAGCACAGATACGCAGTATTTT
J: TRBJ2-1; size: -; D: -; V: TRBV18; CDR3: CASSPPTENEQFF; DNA: TGTGCCAGCTCACCTCCGACTGAGAATGAGCAGTTCTTC
J: TRBJ2-5; size: -; D: TRBD2; V: TRBV7-9; CDR3: CASSRAGGGETQYF; DNA: TGTGCCAGCAGCCGAGCGGGAGGGGGTGAGACCCAGTACTTC
J: TRBJ1-2; size: -; D: -; V: TRBV28; CDR3: CASSPQTGLYGYTF; DNA: TGTGCCAGCAGTCCCCAGACAGGCCTCTATGGCTACACCTTC
J: TRBJ1-1; size: -; D: -; V: TRBV19; CDR3: CASSITANTEAFF; DNA: TGTGCCAGTAGTATAACAGCCAACACTGAAGCTTTCTTT
J: TRBJ2-1; size: once; D: -; V: TRBV7-2; CDR3: CASSPTPGSNEQFF; DNA: TGTGCCAGCAGCCCTACCCCGGGGAGCAATGAGCAGTTCTTC
J: TRBJ2-1; size: -; D: TRBD2; V: TRBV7-9; CDR3: CASSDRAGSVHEQFF; DNA: TGTGCCAGCAGCGACAGAGCGGGGTCGGTCCATGAGCAGTTCTTC
J: TRBJ2-3; size: -; D: -; V: TRBV7-7; CDR3: CASSLYTTGGTDTQYF; DNA: TGTGCTAGCAGCTTATACACTACGGGAGGCACAGATACGCAGTATTTT
J: TRBJ2-2; size: once; D: TRBD1; V: TRBV7-9; CDR3: CASSPTGINTGELFF; DNA: TGTGCCAGCAGCCCGACAGGGATAAACACCGGGGAGCTGTTTTTT
J: TRBJ2-7; size: -; D: -; V: TRBV5-1; CDR3: CASTGSESYEQYF; DNA: TGCGCCAGCACCGGTAGCGAGTCCTACGAGCAGTACTTC
J: TRBJ1-6; size: -; D: -; V: TRBV28; CDR3: CASSLEGDSPLHF; DNA: TGTGCCAGCAGTCTCGAAGGGGATTCACCCCTCCACTTT
J: TRBJ2-5; size: -; D: TRBD2; V: TRBV2; CDR3: CASSFGLAGDQETQYF; DNA: TGTGCCAGCAGCTTTGGACTAGCGGGGGACCAAGAGACCCAGTACTTC
J: TRBJ1-1; size: -; D: -; V: TRBV13; CDR3: CASSLEGWTEAFF; DNA: TGTGCCAGCAGCTTAGAGGGGTGGACTGAAGCTTTCTTT
J: TRBJ1-1; size: -; D: -; V: TRBV27; CDR3: CASSFRGNPEAFF; DNA: TGTGCCAGCAGTTTTCGAGGGAACCCTGAAGCTTTCTTT